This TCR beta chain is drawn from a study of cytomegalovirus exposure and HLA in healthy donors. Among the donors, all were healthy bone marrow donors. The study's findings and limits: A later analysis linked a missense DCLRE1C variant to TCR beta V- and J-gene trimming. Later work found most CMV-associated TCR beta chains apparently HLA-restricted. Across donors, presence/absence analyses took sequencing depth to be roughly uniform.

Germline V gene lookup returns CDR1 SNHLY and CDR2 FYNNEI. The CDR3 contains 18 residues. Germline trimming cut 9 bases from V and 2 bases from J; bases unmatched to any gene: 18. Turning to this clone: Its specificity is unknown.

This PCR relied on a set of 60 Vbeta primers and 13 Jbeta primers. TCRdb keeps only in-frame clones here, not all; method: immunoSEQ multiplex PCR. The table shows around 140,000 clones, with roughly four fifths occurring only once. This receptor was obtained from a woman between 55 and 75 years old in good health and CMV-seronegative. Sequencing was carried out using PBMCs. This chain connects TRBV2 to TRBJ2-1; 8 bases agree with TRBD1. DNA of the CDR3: TGTGCCAGGACGGGGGAAAAGGACAGGGCAACAACCTACAATGAGCAGTTCTTC. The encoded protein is CARTGEKDRATTYNEQFF.